One and the same sample provided the 11 T cell receptor beta chains below, sequenced in a study of shared clonotypes between healthy human individuals. The repertoire was sequenced with immunoSEQ multiplex PCR; TCRdb's copy has only in-frame clones and lacks some. Of approximately 500,000 clones listed, less than 96% are singletons. Sequenced material: naive CD4+ T cells sorted from blood. Specified subset: CD45RA+ positively selected. The source of these receptors is a woman in her 30s in good health.

The CDR3 here is CAIRRDTREETQYF. The CDR3, as DNA: TGTGCCATCCGTCGGGACACAAGAGAGGAGACCCAGTACTTC. The J gene is TRBJ2-5, the V gene TRBV10-3; possible D gene TRBD1, 6 bases. The CDR3 consists of 14 residues. CDR1 and CDR2 (germline): ENHRY, SYGVKD. With 8 bases removed from V and 5 bases from J, the gap between germline ends came to 18 bases.

This clone has a single count. The chain carries TRBV28 and TRBJ2-1, with 10 bases identical to TRBD1. Germline V gives CDR1 MDHEN, CDR2 SYDVKM. V shed 5 bases, J shed 12 bases, and the junction held 13 bases outside the gene matches. This CDR3 region has 15 residues. CDR3 nucleotide sequence: TGTGCCAGCAGTCAGGGACAGGGGACGAGCGTTCGGCAGTTCTTC. Translating it yields CASSQGQGTSVRQFF.

The chain joins TRBV7-9 to TRBJ2-1; 7 bases map to TRBD2. CDR1 is SEHNR, CDR2 FQNEAQ, per germline (reference sequence). The CDR3 is 18 amino acids. V dropped 2 bases and J dropped 4; count of bases not matched to a gene: 14. DNA for the CDR3: TGTGCCAGCAGCTTATCCCCTATCCGGGAGGCCAATTACAATGAGCAGTTCTTC. It is translated as CASSLSPIREANYNEQFF.

The chain carries TRBV4-1 and TRBJ2-4; D gene ambiguous. Trimming removed 2 bases from V and 0 bases from J, with 11 bases in between. The CDR3 has 16 residues. Looked up from germline, CDR1 is MGHRA and CDR2 is YSYEKL. The CDR3 sequence is CASSQNILVAKNIQYF. In DNA, the CDR3 is TGCGCCAGCAGCCAAAATATCTTAGTAGCCAAAAACATTCAGTACTTC.

This chain connects TRBV10-1 to TRBJ2-7; the D gene is possibly TRBD2 (6 bases). Germline assignment: CDR1 WNHNN and CDR2 SYGVQD (reference sequence). V was shortened by 3 bases and J by 3 bases, with 12 bases between the two germline ends. The CDR3 consists of 14 residues. In DNA form, the CDR3 reads TGCGCCAGCAGTGATTCGAGAGCGGGCTACGAGCAGTACTTC. Protein sequence: CASSDSRAGYEQYF.

The CDR3 nucleotides read TGTGCCAGCAGGAAACTAGCGGGAGTTTTCAATGAGCAGTTCTTC. This sequence encodes CASRKLAGVFNEQFF. V usage is TRBV2 and J usage is TRBJ2-1; 11 bases are shared with TRBD2. Germline-derived CDR1 and CDR2 are SNHLY and FYNNEI. This CDR3 has 15 residues. Losses at the gene ends were 6 bases for V and 6 bases for J; bases not matched to a gene: 7.

This chain connects TRBV9 to TRBJ2-1; 15 nucleotides agree with TRBD2. Per the germline V gene, CDR1 is SGDLS and CDR2 is YYNGEE. The CDR3 is 17 residues long. The J segment lost 4 bases and the V segment lost 3 bases, leaving 5 bases of the junction unmatched. CDR3 sequence (DNA): TGTGCCAGCAGCGATTCCGGGACTAGCGGGAGGTACAATGAGCAGTTCTTC. Residues: CASSDSGTSGRYNEQFF.

The table lists this clone with a count of one. Other DNA sequences from this sample encode an identical CDR3 as well. This chain uses TRBV28 with TRBJ2-7, with D hard to call. V lost 6 bases and J lost 4, with 7 bases in between. Germline CDR1 reads MDHEN; CDR2 reads SYDVKM. The CDR3 loop spans 11 amino acids. The CDR3: CASSSSYEQYF. The CDR3 DNA sequence: TGTGCCAGCAGCTCTTCTTACGAGCAGTACTTC.

The gene calls are TRBV18 and TRBJ2-5; D possibly uses TRBD1 or TRBD2 (6 bases each). V was shortened by 3 bases and J by 4 bases, with 12 bases between the two germline ends. The CDR3 is 14 amino acids. The germline V gene has CDR1 KGHSH and CDR2 LQKENI. The CDR3, as DNA: TGTGCCAGCTCACCTACACAGGGAGGAGAGACCCAGTACTTC. Encoded protein: CASSPTQGGETQYF.

Comment on this clone: Other DNA sequences within the sample encode an identical CDR3. V is TRBV5-1 and J is TRBJ2-7; 8 bases map to TRBD2. With 4 bases clipped from V and 0 bases from J, the junction kept 6 bases outside the gene matches. The CDR3 sequence is 15 residues long. Germline V gene lookup returns CDR1 SGHRS and CDR2 YFSETQ. In DNA form, the CDR3 reads TGCGCCAGCAGCCTCGGACTAGCAAGCTCCTACGAGCAGTACTTC. Its protein is CASSLGLASSYEQYF.

The chain combines TRBV5-1 with TRBJ2-6; D assignment may be TRBD1 or TRBD2 (5 bases each). Germline CDR1 is SGHRS and CDR2 is YFSETQ. V was pared by 0 bases and J by 6 bases, with 16 bases between. This CDR3 has 17 residues. The CDR3 here is CASSLDSGTPLANVLTF. The CDR3, as DNA: TGCGCCAGCAGCTTGGATTCCGGGACCCCTTTGGCCAACGTCCTGACTTTC.